This T cell receptor beta chain derives from a study of blood T cell repertoires in COVID-19. The CDR3 is 15 residues long. The ends were cut back, 0 bases at V and 4 bases at J, with 13 bases in the middle. Germline CDR1 is SGHNT and CDR2 is YYREEE (reference sequence). Here immunoSEQ multiplex PCR was the method, and the copy in TCRdb shows in-frame clones only, minus some. The data hold nearly 300,000 clones, with approximately 89% observed a single time. The material sequenced was PBMCs or T cells enriched from blood (not recorded which). The sequence derives from a woman aged 45-60 years who had been exposed to COVID-19. V is TRBV5-4 and J is TRBJ1-2, with D perhaps matching TRBD1 (6 bases). CDR3 DNA sequence: TGTGCCAGCAGCTTGGGAGCCGACAGGCGCTATGGCTACACCTTC. Translating it yields CASSLGADRRYGYTF.